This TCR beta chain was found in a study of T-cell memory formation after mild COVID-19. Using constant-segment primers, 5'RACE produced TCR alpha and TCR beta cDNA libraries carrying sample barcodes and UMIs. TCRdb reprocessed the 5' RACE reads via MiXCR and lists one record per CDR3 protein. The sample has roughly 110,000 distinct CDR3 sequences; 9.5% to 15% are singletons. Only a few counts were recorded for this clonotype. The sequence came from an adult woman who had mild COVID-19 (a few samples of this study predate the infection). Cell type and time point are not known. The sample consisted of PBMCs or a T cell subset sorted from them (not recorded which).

CDR3 sequence (DNA): TGCGCCAGCAGCCAAGATAGCCATTCGGTCTACACCTTC. It yields the protein CASSQDSHSVYTF. This chain uses TRBV4-1 with TRBJ1-2; no firm D call. V lost 0 bases to trimming and J lost 10 bases, with 12 bases between them. This CDR3 has 13 amino acids. Germline V gene lookup returns CDR1 MGHRA and CDR2 YSYEKL.